The 32 T cell receptor beta chains listed next were all sequenced from one sample in a study of blood T cell repertoires in COVID-19. Method: immunoSEQ multiplex PCR; TCRdb's copy keeps in-frame clones and lacks some. Here the sample spans about 210,000 clones, 89% being singletons. The material sequenced was peripheral blood. Receptors originate from a middle-aged woman with acute or convalescent COVID-19.

The rearrangement joins TRBV10-3 to TRBJ1-1, with 8 nucleotides matching TRBD1. This CDR3 is built from 11 residues. Germline CDR1 reads ENHRY; CDR2 reads SYGVKD. The V gene end was trimmed by 3 bases and the J gene end by 10 bases; junction bases not matched to a gene: 1. The CDR3 coding sequence is TGTGCCATCAGTGACAGGGGGCCAGCTTTCTTT. Translating it yields CAISDRGPAFF.

J is TRBJ1-6 and V is TRBV6-4; 7 nucleotides line up with TRBD1. Per the germline V gene, CDR1 is MRHNA and CDR2 is SNTAGT. This CDR3 has 13 residues. The V and J ends lost 6 bases and 7 bases, in that order; junction bases with no gene match: 3. The DNA for the CDR3 is TGTGCCAGCAGGCGGGACAGCAATTCACCCCTCCACTTT. It is translated as CASRRDSNSPLHF.

This chain joins TRBV27 and TRBJ1-5; 7 bases are a match to TRBD1. Per germline, CDR1 MNHEY and CDR2 SMNVEV (reference sequence). CDR3 size: 16 residues. V lost 5 bases, J lost 4 bases, and 11 bases stayed unmatched. CDR3 in DNA: TGTGCCAGCAGTCCCATTTACAGGGGACCTAATCAGCCCCAGCATTTT. As protein: CASSPIYRGPNQPQHF.

V and J are TRBV7-2 and TRBJ1-1; TRBD1 might be the D (5 bases). The CDR3 totals 15 residues. V was shortened by 7 bases and J by 4 bases, with 19 bases between the two germline ends. CDR1 and CDR2 (germline): SGHTA, FQGNSA. In nucleotides, the CDR3 is TGTGCCAGCAAGGAGGGGCCAGAAATGGGCACTGAAGCTTTCTTT. It is translated as CASKEGPEMGTEAFF.

This clone was observed a handful of times. V gene TRBV30 combines with J gene TRBJ1-6; 8 bases fit TRBD1. The CDR3 covers 14 residues. Germline loops: CDR1 GTSNPN, CDR2 SVGIG (reference sequence). V lost 0 bases to trimming and J lost 9 bases; unmatched junction nucleotides: 4. The CDR3 DNA sequence: TGTGCCTGGAGTGTCCAGGGGGCGAGTTCACCCCTCCACTTT. This encodes CAWSVQGASSPLHF.

The chain joins TRBV25-1 to TRBJ1-2; no firm D call. CDR3 length: 14 amino acids. Germline V gene lookup returns CDR1 MGHDK and CDR2 SYGVNS. Trimming pared 4 bases from V and 3 bases from J, leaving 12 bases between. The CDR3 nucleotides are TGTGCCAGCAGTGGAAGTCTCTACCACTATGGCTACACCTTC. Amino acid sequence: CASSGSLYHYGYTF.

This CDR3 reads CASSSGTGFTDTQYF. The CDR3 DNA reads TGTGCCAGCAGTTCCGGGACAGGTTTCACAGATACGCAGTATTTT. The rearrangement links TRBV25-1 to TRBJ2-3; TRBD1 agrees at 8 bases. The V gene's germline CDR1 is MGHDK and CDR2 SYGVNS. Unmatched junction bases numbered 6, after V lost 5 bases and J lost 2 bases. The length of the CDR3 is 15 residues.

The V gene is TRBV27, the J gene TRBJ1-5; D gene uncertain. The CDR3 spans 15 residues. V dropped 4 bases and J dropped 2 bases, with 12 bases sitting between them. The germline CDR1 and CDR2 sequences are MNHEY and SMNVEV (reference sequence). The CDR3 loop is CASSSAGLGNQPQHF. For the CDR3, the DNA is TGTGCCAGCAGTTCGGCCGGGTTGGGCAATCAGCCCCAGCATTTT.

The chain has TRBV11-2 and TRBJ1-6; TRBD1 matches 9 bases. Trimming cost V 8 bases and J 1 base; bases outside gene matches: 6. Per germline, CDR1 SGHAT and CDR2 FQNNGV. The CDR3 is 16 amino acids. The CDR3 DNA reads as TGTGCCAGCGAGGGCGACAGGGGGTCCTATAATTCACCCCTCCACTTT. Its protein product is CASEGDRGSYNSPLHF.

This clone appeared a few times. This chain links TRBV12-3 or TRBV12-4 with TRBJ1-2, with D perhaps matching TRBD1 (5 bases). The CDR3 has 12 residues. The V and J ends lost 4 bases and 5 bases respectively, with 8 bases between them. CDR3 in amino acids: CASSSSGYGYTF. CDR3 DNA sequence: TGTGCCAGCAGTTCCTCAGGGTATGGCTACACCTTC.

The V and J genes are TRBV11-2 and TRBJ1-3; possibly TRBD1 for D (5 bases). The V and J ends lost 7 bases and 6 bases respectively, with 13 bases between them. The CDR3 runs 13 residues. Germline CDR1 reads SGHAT; CDR2 reads FQNNGV. CDR3 sequence reads: CASTKQGLNTIYF. The CDR3 nucleotides read TGTGCCAGCACCAAGCAGGGACTAAACACCATATATTTT. Full variable domain (missing parts from reference TRBV11-2 and TRBJ1-3): EAGVAQSPRYKIIEKRQSVAFWCNPISGHATLYWYQQILGQGPKLLIQFQNNGVVDDSQLPKDRFSAERLKGVDSTLKIQPAKLEDSAVYLCASTKQGLNTIYFGEGSWLTVV.

V and J are TRBV9 and TRBJ1-1, with D uncertain. This CDR3 is 13 amino acids long. Trimming shortened V by 1 base and J by 4 bases, and 8 bases separated the two germline ends. Germline lookup yields CDR1 SGDLS and CDR2 YYNGEE. CDR3 DNA sequence: TGTGCCAGCAGCGTAACCGGGAGCACTGAAGCTTTCTTT. Protein sequence: CASSVTGSTEAFF.

The chain employs TRBV2 and TRBJ1-2; TRBD1 matches at 8 bases. The CDR3 is 13 amino acids. Germline V CDR1 and CDR2: SNHLY, FYNNEI. Unmatched junction bases numbered 6, after V lost 4 bases and J lost 8 bases. CDR3 protein: CASSVRTGNGYTF. As DNA, the CDR3 is TGTGCCAGCAGTGTCCGGACAGGGAACGGCTACACCTTC.

The count of this clone is one. The V call is TRBV7-2, the J call TRBJ2-3, with 8 positions matching TRBD2. The V segment lost 4 bases and the J segment 0 bases; nucleotides outside the gene matches: 12. Germline V lookup: CDR1 SGHTA, CDR2 FQGNSA. The CDR3 is 18 residues long. Here the CDR3 reads CASSYYRGGGTSTDTQYF. In DNA form, the CDR3 reads TGTGCCAGCAGCTACTACCGGGGCGGGGGGACTAGCACAGATACGCAGTATTTT.

The chain has TRBV6-6 and TRBJ1-5; 8 bases agree with TRBD1. The CDR3 covers 17 residues. Germline V gene lookup returns CDR1 MNHNY and CDR2 SVGAGI (reference sequence). V shed 5 bases, J shed 1 base, and the junction held 10 bases outside the gene matches. CDR3: CASSGSGGWGSNQPQHF. The CDR3 DNA is TGTGCCAGCAGTGGATCAGGGGGCTGGGGGAGCAATCAGCCCCAGCATTTT.

The CDR3 sequence: CSVVGLSSGGSYEQYV. Here the CDR3 DNA reads TGCAGCGTTGTAGGTTTGTCTAGCGGGGGTTCCTACGAGCAGTACGTC. This chain links TRBV29-1 with TRBJ2-7; 10 bases line up with TRBD2. Trimming removed 4 bases from V and 1 base from J; junction bases left unmatched: 10. This CDR3 has 16 residues. The germline gives CDR1 SQVTM, CDR2 ANQGSEA.

J is TRBJ2-3 and V is TRBV4-2, with 9 positions matching TRBD2. The trim removed 2 bases at V and 4 bases at J, leaving 4 bases unmatched. CDR3 size: 15 residues. Germline values: CDR1 LGHNA, CDR2 YNFKEQ. As DNA, the CDR3 is TGTGCCAGCAGCCAACAGCGGGGGGAGTCAGATACGCAGTATTTT. This codes for CASSQQRGESDTQYF.

V is TRBV23-1 and J is TRBJ1-5; D gene ambiguous. TRBV23-1 falls under the ORF class, with uncertain function. CDR3 length equals 17 residues. The ends were cut back, 4 bases at V and 1 base at J, with 17 bases in the middle. In nucleotides, the CDR3 is TGCGCCAGCAGTCGCTTGAAGGACTTTGGGAGCAATCAGCCCCAGCATTTT. Translated: CASSRLKDFGSNQPQHF.

The rearrangement uses TRBV19 and TRBJ2-5; 16 nucleotides agree with TRBD2. The junction had 4 bases not matched to a gene; V was cut back by 8 bases and J by 4 bases. Germline loops: CDR1 LNHDA, CDR2 SQIVND (reference sequence). The CDR3 sequence is 15 residues long. The CDR3 spells CASSGLAGGPETQYF. The CDR3 bases are TGTGCCAGTTCGGGACTAGCGGGGGGGCCAGAGACCCAGTACTTC.

The table lists this clone with a count of one. The V gene is TRBV19, the J gene TRBJ1-2, with D possibly TRBD1 on 5 matching bases. Deletions cut 1 base from V and 6 bases from J, with 15 bases between. Germline loops: CDR1 LNHDA, CDR2 SQIVND (reference sequence). The CDR3 has 15 residues. The chain's CDR3 is CASSIGGGQKNGYTF. The CDR3, as DNA: TGTGCCAGTAGTATAGGGGGAGGACAAAAGAATGGCTACACCTTC. The full variable domain, in which reference TRBV19 and TRBJ1-2 provide the parts outside the CDR3, is DGGITQSPKYLFRKEGQNVTLSCEQNLNHDAMYWYRQDPGQGLRLIYYSQIVNDFQKGDIAEGYSVSREKKESFPLTVTSAQKNPTAFYLCASSIGGGQKNGYTFGSGTRLTVV.

CDR3 sequence: CASSNRGNYGYTF. The CDR3 DNA follows: TGTGCCAGCAGTAACAGGGGAAACTATGGCTACACCTTC. The chain links TRBV12-3 or TRBV12-4 to TRBJ1-2, with 7 bases lining up with TRBD1. V trimming: 5 bases; J trimming: 2 bases; junction bases outside the gene matches: 2. The CDR3 sequence is 13 residues long.

This chain connects TRBV24-1 to TRBJ2-2; 8 positions agree with TRBD1. Germline V gene data show CDR1 as KGHDR and CDR2 as SFDVKD. V shed 7 bases, J shed 0 bases, and the junction held 6 bases outside the gene matches. The CDR3 contains 16 residues. In nucleotides, the CDR3 is TGTGCCACCAGCGTTATGACAGGGGCGAACACCGGGGAGCTGTTTTTT. Its translation is CATSVMTGANTGELFF.

The chain is built from TRBV24-1 and TRBJ1-1; D perhaps matches TRBD1 (6 bases). CDR1 KGHDR and CDR2 SFDVKD come from the germline V gene. V lost 7 bases, J lost 5 bases, and 7 bases lay in between. CDR3 size: 11 residues. The CDR3 nucleotides read TGTGCCACCAGGCAGGGGACTGAAGCTTTCTTT. This gives the protein CATRQGTEAFF.

The chain employs TRBV24-1 and TRBJ1-2; no firm D call. The CDR3 loop spans 13 amino acids. V was clipped by 5 bases and J by 2 bases, with 8 bases between them. Germline loops: CDR1 KGHDR, CDR2 SFDVKD. The CDR3 nucleotides are TGTGCCACCAGTGCCCAGCGAAACTATGGCTACACCTTC. As protein: CATSAQRNYGYTF.

V and J are TRBV29-1 and TRBJ1-1; TRBD1 might be the D (6 bases). V was pared by 7 bases and J by 7 bases, with 13 bases between. CDR3 size: 11 residues. Germline values: CDR1 SQVTM, CDR2 ANQGSEA. The CDR3 nucleotides read TGCAGCGCGAAACAGGGCTATGAAGCTTTCTTT. It encodes CSAKQGYEAFF.

The V gene is TRBV6-5, the J gene TRBJ1-1; a weak D match, TRBD1 (5 bases). V lost 6 bases and J lost 7, with 15 bases in between. Germline V gene sequence: CDR1 MNHEY, CDR2 SVGAGI. This CDR3 is built from 13 residues. The CDR3 region has the DNA TGTGCCAGCAGCTTAATGGGGCAGGGTGAAGCTTTCTTT. Translating it yields CASSLMGQGEAFF.

The chain combines TRBV15 with TRBJ2-3; the match to TRBD1 covers 8 bases. After removal of 2 bases from V and 3 bases from J, the junction contained 4 bases not matched to a gene. The CDR3 runs to 15 residues. Germline-derived CDR1 and CDR2 are LNHNV and YYDKDF (reference sequence). The CDR3: CATSRSRGRTDTQYF. As DNA, the CDR3 is TGTGCCACCAGCAGATCCAGGGGGCGGACAGATACGCAGTATTTT.

The chain links TRBV7-8 to TRBJ2-6; D remains ambiguous. From germline, CDR1 is SGHVS and CDR2 FQNEAQ. The V and J ends lost 5 bases and 0 bases respectively, with 11 bases between them. The CDR3 is made up of 16 amino acids. The CDR3 here is CASSPRSFSGANVLTF. The CDR3 nucleotides read TGTGCCAGCAGCCCCCGTAGTTTCTCTGGGGCCAACGTCCTGACTTTC.

This chain joins TRBV4-1 and TRBJ2-2, with a weak D call TRBD1 (6 bases). Germline V gene lookup returns CDR1 MGHRA and CDR2 YSYEKL. Trimming left V 1 base short and J 5 bases short, with 11 bases between. CDR3 length equals 15 residues. The CDR3 loop is CASSQVGTKTGELFF. CDR3 nucleotides: TGCGCCAGCAGCCAAGTTGGGACAAAAACCGGGGAGCTGTTTTTT.

The chain uses TRBV24-1 and TRBJ1-1; D unclear. CDR3 length: 14 amino acids. Germline CDR1 is KGHDR and CDR2 is SFDVKD. V was trimmed by 3 bases and J by 1 base, leaving 8 bases between them. CDR3 DNA sequence: TGTGCCACCAGTGATAATAACAAGAACACTGAAGCTTTCTTT. Translation: CATSDNNKNTEAFF.

This clone was detected a few times. This chain uses TRBV10-2 with TRBJ1-4; D may be TRBD1 (6 bases). CDR1 WSHSY and CDR2 SAAADI come from the germline V gene. The CDR3 extends over 13 amino acids. V gave up 6 bases and J gave up 7 bases, with 12 bases separating them. The CDR3 DNA is TGCGCCAGCAGCGGACAGTCGCGTGAAAAACTGTTTTTT. Translation: CASSGQSREKLFF.

V usage is TRBV10-3 and J usage is TRBJ1-3; no reliable D call. The V gene's germline CDR1 is ENHRY and CDR2 SYGVKD. V was cut by 0 bases and J by 4 bases, with 4 bases left in between. This CDR3 has 13 residues. The CDR3 sequence is CAISESEGNTIYF. The CDR3 DNA sequence: TGTGCCATCAGTGAGTCAGAGGGAAACACCATATATTTT.